This T cell receptor (beta chain) came from a study of neoadjuvant anti-PD-1 for oral cavity cancer. Time point here: after neoadjuvant nivolumab, at surgical resection. Trimming at V came to 7 bases and at J to 7 bases, leaving 7 bases not matched to a gene. CDR1 is ENHRY and CDR2 is SYGVKD in the germline V gene. This CDR3 has 14 amino acids. Clones were sequenced by immunoSEQ multiplex PCR, and TCRdb holds only the in-frame ones, with some missing. The profile shows 68,000 or so clones, approximately 85% of them singletons. Sequences were derived from PBMCs, sampled after nivolumab (anti-PD-1) treatment. This receptor was identified in a person aged 35 to 85 with oral cavity squamous cell carcinoma. The J gene is TRBJ2-1, the V gene TRBV10-3; 10 nucleotides match TRBD1. The CDR3 DNA follows: TGTGCCATCAAGGGACAGGGGAATATGAATGAGCAGTTCTTC. Its translation: CAIKGQGNMNEQFF.